The 21 T cell receptor beta chains reported below all come from one sample, sequenced in a study of blood T cell repertoires in COVID-19. Sequencing was performed with immunoSEQ multiplex PCR; in TCRdb, only in-frame clones are kept and a portion is missing. Here the sample spans a few hundred thousand clones, roughly 89% being singletons. The sample comprised PBMCs or T cells enriched from blood (not recorded which). The receptors here all came from a woman aged 18-29 years with acute COVID-19.

This chain uses TRBV3-1 (or the pseudogene TRBV3-2) with TRBJ2-7; no definite D call. The CDR3 is 12 residues long. Trimming stripped 0 bases from V and 6 bases from J, with 6 bases between. Germline V gene sequence: CDR1 LGHDT, CDR2 YNNKEL (reference sequence). The CDR3 nucleotides read TGTGCCAGCAGCCAAGATTACGGCGAGCAGTACTTC. Translation: CASSQDYGEQYF.

The rearrangement joins TRBV6-5 to TRBJ1-2; possibly TRBD1 for D (5 bases). This CDR3 is 13 amino acids long. Germline V CDR1 and CDR2: MNHEY, SVGAGI. The ends were cut back, 1 base at V and 5 bases at J, with 8 bases in the middle. CDR3 amino acids: CASSYWGEYGYTF. For the CDR3, the DNA is TGTGCCAGCAGTTACTGGGGGGAGTATGGCTACACCTTC.

This clone appeared a single time. This chain joins TRBV3-1 (or the pseudogene TRBV3-2) and TRBJ1-1, with a weak D call TRBD1 (6 bases). The CDR3 is 15 amino acids. Trimming removed 4 bases at V and 5 bases at J, with 17 bases between. Germline V gene lookup returns CDR1 LGHDT and CDR2 YNNKEL (reference sequence). CDR3 nucleotides: TGTGCCAGCAGCCCGCGGACGGGGGGGCGAACTGAAGCTTTCTTT. Amino acid sequence: CASSPRTGGRTEAFF.

This clone was picked up a small number of times. The rearrangement joins TRBV5-1 to TRBJ2-2, with 8 bases that match TRBD1. Unmatched junction bases numbered 1, after V lost 3 bases and J lost 0 bases. The CDR3 contains 15 residues. The germline CDR1 and CDR2 sequences are SGHRS and YFSETQ. CDR3 in amino acids: CASSSGQANTGELFF. For the CDR3, the DNA is TGCGCCAGCAGCTCGGGACAGGCGAACACCGGGGAGCTGTTTTTT.

The rearrangement uses TRBV10-1 and TRBJ1-1; 9 bases match TRBD1. The trim removed 5 bases at V and 7 bases at J, leaving 5 bases unmatched. CDR3 length equals 13 residues. Germline V gives CDR1 WNHNN, CDR2 SYGVQD (reference sequence). In DNA, the CDR3 is TGCGCCAGCAGTAAGGGACAGGGAGGTGAAGCTTTCTTT. Its translation: CASSKGQGGEAFF.

This chain uses TRBV5-1 with TRBJ2-3, with 12 nucleotides matching TRBD2. Per germline, CDR1 SGHRS and CDR2 YFSETQ. CDR3 length: 17 amino acids. The V gene end was trimmed by 0 bases and the J gene end by 3 bases; junction bases not matched to a gene: 5. The CDR3: CASSLELAGGRTDTQYF. The CDR3 region has the DNA TGCGCCAGCAGCTTGGAACTAGCGGGAGGACGGACAGATACGCAGTATTTT.

This chain joins TRBV11-3 and TRBJ2-1; weak D call: TRBD1 (5 bases). CDR1 SGHNT and CDR2 YENEEA come from the germline V gene. The CDR3 covers 14 residues. Trimming shortened V by 5 bases and J by 5 bases, and 13 bases separated the two germline ends. The CDR3 reads CASSPGAINNEQFF. Here the CDR3 DNA reads TGTGCCAGCAGCCCTGGGGCAATAAACAATGAGCAGTTCTTC.

V usage is TRBV7-9 and J usage is TRBJ2-7; no reliable D call. Trimming took 0 bases from V and 3 from J, leaving 6 bases between them. CDR1 and CDR2 (germline): SEHNR, FQNEAQ (reference sequence). This CDR3 comprises 13 residues. This CDR3 is CASSLAQNYEQYF. The DNA of the CDR3 is TGTGCCAGCAGCTTAGCCCAAAACTACGAGCAGTACTTC.

The rearrangement joins TRBV4-2 to TRBJ2-7; 10 positions match TRBD2. V lost 3 bases and J lost 6; bases outside the gene matches: 11. The V gene's germline CDR1 is LGHNA and CDR2 YNFKEQ. The CDR3 sequence is 16 residues long. CDR3 DNA: TGTGCCAGCAGCCAGGCCCCTAGCGGGGGCCCTGGCGAGCAGTACTTC. Its translation: CASSQAPSGGPGEQYF.

The chain carries TRBV7-2 and TRBJ1-1; D ambiguous. CDR1 is SGHTA, CDR2 FQGNSA, per germline. The CDR3 totals 15 residues. Trimming left V 4 bases short and J 4 bases short, with 16 bases between. The CDR3 here is CASSSTPQSVTEAFF. CDR3 nucleotide sequence: TGTGCCAGCAGCTCCACCCCTCAGTCCGTCACTGAAGCTTTCTTT.

This chain uses TRBV19 with TRBJ2-7, with D perhaps matching TRBD2 (5 bases). The CDR3 has 16 residues. V shed 1 base and J shed 1 base, with 14 bases lying between them. Germline V lookup: CDR1 LNHDA, CDR2 SQIVND (reference sequence). This CDR3 reads CASSIGVGESSYEQYF. CDR3 in DNA: TGTGCCAGTAGTATAGGGGTTGGGGAGTCATCCTACGAGCAGTACTTC. The full variable domain, its missing parts supplied by reference TRBV19 and TRBJ2-7, is DGGITQSPKYLFRKEGQNVTLSCEQNLNHDAMYWYRQDPGQGLRLIYYSQIVNDFQKGDIAEGYSVSREKKESFPLTVTSAQKNPTAFYLCASSIGVGESSYEQYFGPGTRLTVT.

This sequence joins TRBV2 and TRBJ1-1; 8 nucleotides match TRBD1. The CDR3 sequence is 13 residues long. V lost 6 bases to trimming and J lost 5 bases; unmatched junction nucleotides: 5. Germline values: CDR1 SNHLY, CDR2 FYNNEI. The CDR3 DNA sequence: TGTGCCAGCAGATTAGACAGGGGAACTGAAGCTTTCTTT. This sequence encodes CASRLDRGTEAFF.

The chain links TRBV28 to TRBJ2-7; D may be TRBD1 (5 bases). The V and J ends lost 6 bases and 2 bases respectively, with 17 bases between them. The germline CDR1 and CDR2 sequences are MDHEN and SYDVKM. This CDR3 has 15 residues. The CDR3 is CASSQTETEPYEQYF. CDR3 bases: TGTGCCAGCAGCCAAACGGAGACAGAGCCCTACGAGCAGTACTTC.

This sequence joins TRBV7-9 and TRBJ2-7; perhaps TRBD1 as D (5 bases). Deletions cut 3 bases from V and 4 bases from J, with 13 bases between. CDR1 is SEHNR and CDR2 is FQNEAQ in the germline V gene (reference sequence). There are 14 residues in the CDR3. CDR3 coding DNA: TGTGCCAGCAGCTTTGTGGACACCCTATACGAGCAGTACTTC. This sequence encodes CASSFVDTLYEQYF.

This rearrangement joins TRBV9 to TRBJ2-5; 7 bases map to TRBD1. Germline V CDR1 and CDR2: SGDLS, YYNGEE. The CDR3 spans 14 residues. The trim removed 3 bases at V and 5 bases at J, leaving 7 bases unmatched. CDR3 DNA sequence: TGTGCCAGCAGCGGCCGACAGGGAAGTGAGACCCAGTACTTC. Its protein is CASSGRQGSETQYF.

This chain links TRBV28 with TRBJ1-5; D is possibly TRBD1 (5 bases). This CDR3 contains 13 residues. CDR1 is MDHEN and CDR2 is SYDVKM in the germline V gene. The CDR3 DNA is TGTGCGACCTTGGCAGGGATGGTACAGCCCCAGCATTTT. Protein: CATLAGMVQPQHF.

The CDR3 is CAWSAPRGAGEKLFF. CDR3 DNA sequence: TGTGCCTGGAGTGCCCCCCGCGGGGCGGGGGAAAAACTGTTTTTT. This chain links TRBV30 with TRBJ1-4; maybe TRBD1 (5 bases). Germline V lookup: CDR1 GTSNPN, CDR2 SVGIG (reference sequence). Trimming left V 1 base short and J 8 bases short, with 17 bases between. There are 15 residues in the CDR3.

Note on this clone: Other DNA sequences within the sample encode an identical CDR3. The chain combines TRBV11-3 with TRBJ1-1; D not certain. Trimming removed 2 bases at V and 1 base at J, with 5 bases between. This CDR3 has 13 residues. Germline values: CDR1 SGHNT, CDR2 YENEEA. This CDR3 reads CASSLSGNTEAFF. CDR3 nucleotides: TGTGCCAGCAGCTTATCAGGGAACACTGAAGCTTTCTTT.

V is TRBV28 and J is TRBJ2-1, with 13 bases fitting TRBD2. Trimming at V came to 6 bases and at J to 7 bases, leaving 9 bases not matched to a gene. The CDR3 length is 16 residues. Germline V CDR1 and CDR2: MDHEN, SYDVKM. The CDR3, as DNA: TGTGCCAGCAGCACCGGACTAGCGGGAGCTGTAAATGAGCAGTTCTTC. Translated, it gives CASSTGLAGAVNEQFF.

The chain has TRBV7-3 and TRBJ1-2; 12 bases align to TRBD1. V lost 5 bases and J lost 6; bases outside the gene matches: 10. CDR1 and CDR2 from the germline V gene are SGHTA and FQGTGA. CDR3 length: 16 amino acids. CDR3 sequence (DNA): TGTGCCAGCAGCGCCATAAAGGGGACAGGGGGCAATGGCTACACCTTC. It yields the protein CASSAIKGTGGNGYTF.

This chain joins TRBV9 and TRBJ2-2, with 11 bases matching TRBD2. The germline gives CDR1 SGDLS, CDR2 YYNGEE. CDR3 size: 16 residues. Germline trimming cut 3 bases from V and 5 bases from J; bases unmatched to any gene: 6. DNA of the CDR3: TGTGCCAGCAGCGCTTTAGCGGGAGGGGAGACCGGGGAGCTGTTTTTT. This gives the protein CASSALAGGETGELFF.